This TCR beta chain was obtained from a study of CD8 T cells in Susac syndrome. With random hexamers, roughly 0.5 to 1 ug RNA was reverse transcribed. TCRdb re-derived calls from the immunoSEQ multiplex PCR reads in MiXCR, one entry per CDR3 protein. The sample records around 180,000 distinct CDR3 sequences, 80% to 95% being singletons. The sequenced target, TCR beta, came from blood CD8+ and CD4+ T cells. In the multiple sclerosis control group, patients were treatment-naive and had stable or active relapsing-remitting disease. TEMRA cells were FACS-enriched, and CD8+ and CD4+ T cells were isolated negatively. Trimming stripped 3 bases from V and 2 bases from J, with 9 bases between. The CDR3 consists of 14 residues. In germline, CDR1 is MDHEN, CDR2 SYDVKM.

The source is a human donor with multiple sclerosis. Sequences were obtained from CD4+ T cells from PBMCs. The chain is built from TRBV28 and TRBJ2-3; D ambiguous. The CDR3 loop reads CASSFRRSTDTQYF. CDR3 DNA sequence: TGTGCCAGCAGTTTTAGGCGGTCCACAGATACGCAGTATTTT.